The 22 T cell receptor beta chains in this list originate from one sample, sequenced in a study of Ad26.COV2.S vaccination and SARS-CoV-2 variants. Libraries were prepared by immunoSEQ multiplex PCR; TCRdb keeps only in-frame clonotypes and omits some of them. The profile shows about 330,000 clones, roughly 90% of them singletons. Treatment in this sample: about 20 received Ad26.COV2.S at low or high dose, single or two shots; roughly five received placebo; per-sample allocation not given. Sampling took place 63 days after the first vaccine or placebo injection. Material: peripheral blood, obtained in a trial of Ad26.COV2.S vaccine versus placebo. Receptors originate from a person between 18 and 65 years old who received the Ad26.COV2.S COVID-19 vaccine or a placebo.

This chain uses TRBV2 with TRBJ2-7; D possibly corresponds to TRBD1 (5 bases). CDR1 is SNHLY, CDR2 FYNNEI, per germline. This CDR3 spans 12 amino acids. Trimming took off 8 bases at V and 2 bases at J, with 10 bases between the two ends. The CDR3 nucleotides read TGTGCCAGCTCAAGACAGACCTACGAGCAGTACGTC. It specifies CASSRQTYEQYV.

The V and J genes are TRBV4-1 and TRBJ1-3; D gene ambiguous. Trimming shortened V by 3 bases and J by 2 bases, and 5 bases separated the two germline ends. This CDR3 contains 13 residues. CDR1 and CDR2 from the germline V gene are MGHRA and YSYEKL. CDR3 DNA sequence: TGCGCCAGCAGCCAGACTGCTGGAAACACCATATATTTT. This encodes CASSQTAGNTIYF.

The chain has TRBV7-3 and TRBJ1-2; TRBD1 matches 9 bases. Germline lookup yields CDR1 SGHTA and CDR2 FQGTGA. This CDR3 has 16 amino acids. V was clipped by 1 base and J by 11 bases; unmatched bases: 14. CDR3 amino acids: CASSLKQGQGPDIYTF. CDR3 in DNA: TGTGCCAGCAGCTTAAAACAGGGACAGGGACCTGATATTTACACCTTC. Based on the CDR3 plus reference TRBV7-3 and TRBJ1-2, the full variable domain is GAGVSQTPSNKVTEKGKYVELRCDPISGHTALYWYRQSLGQGPEFLIYFQGTGAADDSGLPNDRFFAVRPEGSVSTLKIQRTERGDSAVYLCASSLKQGQGPDIYTFGSGTRLTVV.

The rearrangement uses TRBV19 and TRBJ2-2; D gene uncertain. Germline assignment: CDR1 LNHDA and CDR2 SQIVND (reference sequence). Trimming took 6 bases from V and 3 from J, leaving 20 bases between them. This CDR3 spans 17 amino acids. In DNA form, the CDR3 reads TGTGCCAGTAGCCTAATCGTAGCCCTTCGCGACACCGGGGAGCTGTTTTTT. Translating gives CASSLIVALRDTGELFF.

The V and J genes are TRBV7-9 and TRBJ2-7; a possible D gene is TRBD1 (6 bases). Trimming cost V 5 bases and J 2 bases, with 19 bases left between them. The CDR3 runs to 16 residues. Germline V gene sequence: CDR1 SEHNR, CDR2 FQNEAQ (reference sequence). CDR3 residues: CASSTTGPQGPYEQYV. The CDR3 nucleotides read TGTGCCAGCAGCACCACCGGGCCACAGGGCCCCTACGAGCAGTACGTC.

The CDR3: CASSPDAGSNYGYTF. The CDR3 DNA follows: TGTGCCAGCAGCCCGGATGCCGGGTCTAACTATGGCTACACCTTC. The rearrangement uses TRBV5-6 and TRBJ1-2; D not resolved. Germline V lookup: CDR1 SGHDT, CDR2 YYEEEE. CDR3 length equals 15 residues. Trimming cost V 4 bases and J 0 bases, with 13 bases left between them.

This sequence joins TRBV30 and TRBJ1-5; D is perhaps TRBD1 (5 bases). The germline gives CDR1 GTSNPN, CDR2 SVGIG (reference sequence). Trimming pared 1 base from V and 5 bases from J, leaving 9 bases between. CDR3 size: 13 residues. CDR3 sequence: CAWSDLQDQPQHF. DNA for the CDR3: TGTGCCTGGAGTGACTTACAGGATCAGCCCCAGCATTTT.

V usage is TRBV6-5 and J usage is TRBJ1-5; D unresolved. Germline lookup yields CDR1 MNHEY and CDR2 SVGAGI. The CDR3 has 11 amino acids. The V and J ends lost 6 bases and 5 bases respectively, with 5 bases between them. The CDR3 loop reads CASRGDQPQHF. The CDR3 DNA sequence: TGTGCCAGCAGGGGAGATCAGCCCCAGCATTTT.

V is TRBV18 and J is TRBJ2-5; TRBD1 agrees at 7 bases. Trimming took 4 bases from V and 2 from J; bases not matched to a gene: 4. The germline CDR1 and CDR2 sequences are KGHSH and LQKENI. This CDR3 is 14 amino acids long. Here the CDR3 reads CASSRPGQQETQYF. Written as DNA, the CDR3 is TGTGCCAGCTCACGGCCGGGACAGCAAGAGACCCAGTACTTC.

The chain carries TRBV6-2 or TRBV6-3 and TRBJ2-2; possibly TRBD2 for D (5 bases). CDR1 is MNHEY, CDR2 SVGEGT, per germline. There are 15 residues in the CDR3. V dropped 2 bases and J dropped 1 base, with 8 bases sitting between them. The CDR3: CASSYKRKNTGELFF. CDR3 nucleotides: TGTGCCAGCAGTTACAAGCGGAAGAACACCGGGGAGCTGTTTTTT.

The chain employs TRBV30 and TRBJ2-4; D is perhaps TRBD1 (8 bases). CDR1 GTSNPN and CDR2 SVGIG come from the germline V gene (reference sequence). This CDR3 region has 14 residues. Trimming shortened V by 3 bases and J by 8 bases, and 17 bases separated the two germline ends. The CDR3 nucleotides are TGTGCCTGGAGCCAGGGACAGGCGGGGGACATTCAGTACTTC. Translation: CAWSQGQAGDIQYF.

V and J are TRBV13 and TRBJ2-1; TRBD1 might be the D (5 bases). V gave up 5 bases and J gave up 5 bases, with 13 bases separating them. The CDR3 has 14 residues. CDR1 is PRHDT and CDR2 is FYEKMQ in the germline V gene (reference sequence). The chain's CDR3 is CASSVQDHHNEQFF. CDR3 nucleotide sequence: TGTGCCAGCAGCGTACAGGACCACCACAATGAGCAGTTCTTC.

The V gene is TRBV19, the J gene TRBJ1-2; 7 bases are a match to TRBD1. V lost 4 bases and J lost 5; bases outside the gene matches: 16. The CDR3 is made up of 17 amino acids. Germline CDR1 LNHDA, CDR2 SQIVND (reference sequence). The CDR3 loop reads CASSTPLTGSSPYGYTF. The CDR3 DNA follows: TGTGCCAGTAGTACCCCCCTGACAGGGTCATCGCCTTATGGCTACACCTTC.

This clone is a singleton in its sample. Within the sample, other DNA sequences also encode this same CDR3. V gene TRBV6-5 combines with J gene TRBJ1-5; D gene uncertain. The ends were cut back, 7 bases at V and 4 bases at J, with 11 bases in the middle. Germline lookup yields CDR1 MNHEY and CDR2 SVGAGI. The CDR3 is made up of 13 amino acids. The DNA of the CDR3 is TGTGCCAGCACCCCTGGGTGGAATCAGCCCCAGCATTTT. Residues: CASTPGWNQPQHF.

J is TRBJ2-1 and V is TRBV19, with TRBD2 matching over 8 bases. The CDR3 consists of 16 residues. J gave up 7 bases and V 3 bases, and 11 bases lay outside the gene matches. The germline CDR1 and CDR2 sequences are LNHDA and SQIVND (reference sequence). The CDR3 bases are TGTGCCAGTAGTATCTCCGGGGGACTAGGAATAAATGAGCAGTTCTTC. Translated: CASSISGGLGINEQFF.

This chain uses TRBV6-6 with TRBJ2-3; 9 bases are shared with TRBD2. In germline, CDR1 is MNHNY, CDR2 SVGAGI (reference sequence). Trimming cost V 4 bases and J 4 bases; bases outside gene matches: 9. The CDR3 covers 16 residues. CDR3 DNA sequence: TGTGCCAGCAGTTCCATAGCGGGAGTCTTCCCAGATACGCAGTATTTT. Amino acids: CASSSIAGVFPDTQYF.

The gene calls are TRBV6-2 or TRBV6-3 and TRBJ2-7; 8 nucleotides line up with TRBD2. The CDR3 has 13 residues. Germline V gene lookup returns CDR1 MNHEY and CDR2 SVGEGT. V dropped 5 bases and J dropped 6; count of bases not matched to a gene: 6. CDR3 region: CASSLGLVGEQYV. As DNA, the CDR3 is TGTGCCAGCAGTCTGGGACTAGTAGGCGAGCAGTACGTC.

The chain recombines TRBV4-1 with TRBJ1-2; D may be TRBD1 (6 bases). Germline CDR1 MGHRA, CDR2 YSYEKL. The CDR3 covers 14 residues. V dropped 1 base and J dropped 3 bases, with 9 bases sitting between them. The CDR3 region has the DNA TGCGCCAGCAGCCAAGTGGGGGGCGACTATGGCTACACCTTC. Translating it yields CASSQVGGDYGYTF.

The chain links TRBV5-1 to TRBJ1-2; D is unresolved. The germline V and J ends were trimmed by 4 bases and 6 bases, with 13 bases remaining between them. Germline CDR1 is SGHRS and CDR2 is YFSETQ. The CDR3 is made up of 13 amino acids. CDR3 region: CASSLSGNDGYTF. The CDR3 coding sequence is TGCGCCAGCAGCCTAAGTGGGAATGATGGCTACACCTTC.

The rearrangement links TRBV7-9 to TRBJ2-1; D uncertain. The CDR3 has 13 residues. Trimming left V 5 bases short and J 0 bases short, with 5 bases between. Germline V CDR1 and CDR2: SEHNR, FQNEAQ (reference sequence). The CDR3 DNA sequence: TGTGCCAGCAGCCCGAGCTCCTACAATGAGCAGTTCTTC. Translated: CASSPSSYNEQFF.

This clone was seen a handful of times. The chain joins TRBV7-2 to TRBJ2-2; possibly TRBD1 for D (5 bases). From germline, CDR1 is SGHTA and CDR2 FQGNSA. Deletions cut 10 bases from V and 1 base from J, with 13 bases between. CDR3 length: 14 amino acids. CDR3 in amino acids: CANVGVENTGELFF. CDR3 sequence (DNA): TGTGCCAACGTAGGGGTCGAGAACACCGGGGAGCTGTTTTTT.

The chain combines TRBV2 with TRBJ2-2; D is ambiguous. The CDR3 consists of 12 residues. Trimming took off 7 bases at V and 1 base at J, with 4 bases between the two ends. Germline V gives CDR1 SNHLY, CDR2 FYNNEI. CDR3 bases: TGTGCCAGCAATGAGAACACCGGGGAGCTGTTTTTT. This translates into CASNENTGELFF.